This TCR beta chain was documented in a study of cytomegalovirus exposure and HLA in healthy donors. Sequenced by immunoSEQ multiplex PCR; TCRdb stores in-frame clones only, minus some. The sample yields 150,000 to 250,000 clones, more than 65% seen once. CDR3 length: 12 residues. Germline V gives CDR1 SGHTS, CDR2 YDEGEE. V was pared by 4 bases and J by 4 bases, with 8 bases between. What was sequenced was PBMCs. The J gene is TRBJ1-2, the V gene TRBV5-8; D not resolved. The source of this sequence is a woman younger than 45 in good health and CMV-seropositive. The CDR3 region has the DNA TGTGCCAGCAGCCTCCGAGGCTATGGCTACACCTTC. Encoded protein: CASSLRGYGYTF.